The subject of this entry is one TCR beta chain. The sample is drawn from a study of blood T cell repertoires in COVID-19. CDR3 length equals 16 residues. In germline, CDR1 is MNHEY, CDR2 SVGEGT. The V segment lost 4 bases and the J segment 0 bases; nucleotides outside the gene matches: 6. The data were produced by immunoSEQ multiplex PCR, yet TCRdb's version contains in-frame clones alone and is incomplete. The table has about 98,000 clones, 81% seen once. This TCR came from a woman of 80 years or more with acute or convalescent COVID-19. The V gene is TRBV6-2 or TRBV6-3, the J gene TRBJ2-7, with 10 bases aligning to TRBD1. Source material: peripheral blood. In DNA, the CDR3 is TGTGCCAGCAGTTTCGGGGGACAGGGGAGCTCCTACGAGCAGTACTTC. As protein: CASSFGGQGSSYEQYF.